These 31 T cell receptor beta chains came from one sample sequenced in a study of cytomegalovirus exposure and HLA in healthy donors. PCR was performed using 60 Vbeta and 13 Jbeta primers. Using immunoSEQ multiplex PCR, the repertoire was profiled, and TCRdb retains in-frame clones only, with some absent. Of hundreds of thousands of clones in the sample, around 80% were seen once. Specimen: PBMCs. The source of these receptors is a woman aged 55-75 years in good health and CMV-seropositive.

V is TRBV5-1 and J is TRBJ1-5, with D unclear. There are 13 residues in the CDR3. V gave up 3 bases and J gave up 5 bases, with 9 bases separating them. The germline V gene has CDR1 SGHRS and CDR2 YFSETQ. The CDR3 here is CASSSQNHQPQHF. CDR3 coding DNA: TGCGCCAGCAGCTCACAGAATCATCAGCCCCAGCATTTT.

The chain uses TRBV30 and TRBJ2-7; D not resolved. Germline CDR1 is GTSNPN and CDR2 is SVGIG (reference sequence). V gave up 3 bases and J gave up 2 bases, with 5 bases separating them. CDR3 length: 11 amino acids. CDR3 sequence: CAWRRTYEQYF. Here the CDR3 DNA reads TGTGCCTGGAGGCGAACCTACGAGCAGTACTTC.

This clone appeared a single time. The genes are TRBV4-1 and TRBJ1-5; the D gene is possibly TRBD1 (5 bases). There are 15 residues in the CDR3. V lost 6 bases and J lost 0, with 12 bases in between. CDR1 is MGHRA, CDR2 YSYEKL, per germline. CDR3 coding DNA: TGCGCCAGCAGTCGACAGAGAAATAGCAATCAGCCCCAGCATTTT. It encodes CASSRQRNSNQPQHF.

The rearrangement joins TRBV6-6 to TRBJ2-1; the D gene is possibly TRBD1 (5 bases). Trimming left V 7 bases short and J 8 bases short, with 18 bases between. CDR1 is MNHNY and CDR2 is SVGAGI in the germline V gene (reference sequence). The CDR3 is 14 residues long. The CDR3 protein is CASTSIRKGDEQFF. CDR3 DNA: TGTGCCAGCACCTCGATAAGGAAAGGGGATGAGCAGTTCTTC.

The genes are TRBV28 and TRBJ2-3; D perhaps matches TRBD1 (6 bases). This CDR3 is 14 amino acids long. Trimming took 4 bases from V and 4 from J, leaving 12 bases between them. The V gene's germline CDR1 is MDHEN and CDR2 SYDVKM. The CDR3 protein is CASSSLGQPDTQYF. CDR3 sequence (DNA): TGTGCCAGCAGTTCATTAGGACAGCCAGATACGCAGTATTTT.

Comment on this clone: A read error may account for a junction end that differs from germline. This sequence joins TRBV19 and TRBJ2-5; possible D gene TRBD1, 6 bases. The CDR3 is 15 amino acids. The germline gives CDR1 LNHDA, CDR2 SQIVND (reference sequence). CDR3 bases: TGTGCCAGTAGTGGAAGAGGGGCAGGGGAAGAGGCCCAGTACTTC. As protein: CASSGRGAGEEAQYF.

This chain joins TRBV9 and TRBJ1-1; 8 bases agree with TRBD1. The germline CDR1 and CDR2 sequences are SGDLS and YYNGEE. This CDR3 region has 14 residues. The V and J ends lost 6 bases and 1 base, in that order; junction bases with no gene match: 5. The CDR3 sequence is CASTKQGGNTEAFF. The CDR3 DNA reads TGTGCCAGCACCAAACAGGGGGGGAACACTGAAGCTTTCTTT.

The J gene is TRBJ1-4, the V gene TRBV5-4; tentatively, D is TRBD1 (5 bases). Trimming pared 1 base from V and 4 bases from J, leaving 17 bases between. Germline loops: CDR1 SGHNT, CDR2 YYREEE (reference sequence). This CDR3 region has 17 residues. The CDR3: CASSLRQGNMGNEKLFF. CDR3 DNA sequence: TGTGCCAGCAGCTTGAGGCAGGGAAATATGGGTAATGAAAAACTGTTTTTT.

The V call is TRBV28, the J call TRBJ2-7, with D maybe TRBD1 (5 bases). The V gene's germline CDR1 is MDHEN and CDR2 SYDVKM. V was clipped by 6 bases and J by 0 bases, with 21 bases between them. The CDR3 covers 17 residues. CDR3 sequence: CASSRPRDSRSSYEQYF. DNA of the CDR3: TGTGCCAGCAGCCGGCCCCGCGACAGTAGGAGCTCCTACGAGCAGTACTTC.

The chain joins TRBV9 to TRBJ2-1, with 9 bases aligning to TRBD2. V trimming: 0 bases; J trimming: 5 bases; junction bases outside the gene matches: 9. Germline-derived CDR1 and CDR2 are SGDLS and YYNGEE. This CDR3 spans 17 amino acids. CDR3 loop: CASSVGISGSWDNEQFF. The DNA of the CDR3 is TGTGCCAGCAGCGTAGGGATTAGCGGGAGCTGGGACAATGAGCAGTTCTTC.

CDR3 amino acids: CASISRNYEQYF. Here the CDR3 DNA reads TGTGCCAGCATTTCCAGGAACTACGAGCAGTACTTC. This sequence joins TRBV6-5 and TRBJ2-7; D call uncertain. Germline V gene sequence: CDR1 MNHEY, CDR2 SVGAGI. This CDR3 contains 12 residues. V shed 7 bases and J shed 3 bases, with 10 bases lying between them.

The chain carries TRBV5-1 and TRBJ2-5, with 8 bases lining up with TRBD2. Germline-derived CDR1 and CDR2 are SGHRS and YFSETQ. This CDR3 is 14 amino acids long. The trim removed 3 bases at V and 4 bases at J, leaving 5 bases unmatched. CDR3 region: CASSSGGALETQYF. The CDR3 region has the DNA TGCGCCAGCAGCTCCGGGGGGGCCTTAGAGACCCAGTACTTC.

V and J are TRBV5-1 and TRBJ1-1, with 8 positions matching TRBD1. The trim removed 2 bases at V and 5 bases at J, leaving 5 bases unmatched. The CDR3 has 14 residues. Germline V lookup: CDR1 SGHRS, CDR2 YFSETQ. The CDR3 sequence: CASSFTGGETEAFF. For the CDR3, the DNA is TGCGCCAGCAGCTTCACAGGGGGAGAGACTGAAGCTTTCTTT.

The chain links TRBV29-1 to TRBJ2-7; perhaps TRBD2 as D (7 bases). The CDR3 covers 13 residues. Germline V gene data show CDR1 as SQVTM and CDR2 as ANQGSEA. The V gene lost 7 bases and the J gene lost 4 bases, with 17 bases spanning the gap. CDR3 DNA sequence: TGCAGCGGGGGGGGCCAGGGCAGGTACGAGCAGTACTTC. It translates to CSGGGQGRYEQYF.

The genes are TRBV6-5 and TRBJ1-1; D not certain. The V end was cut by 4 bases, the J end by 6 bases, with 9 bases between. CDR3 length: 12 amino acids. Germline values: CDR1 MNHEY, CDR2 SVGAGI. CDR3 sequence reads: CASSSREAEAFF. CDR3 DNA: TGTGCCAGCAGTTCGCGGGAGGCTGAAGCTTTCTTT.

V is TRBV7-9 and J is TRBJ2-7; D perhaps matches TRBD1 (5 bases). The CDR3 is 13 amino acids. With 5 bases removed from V and 1 base from J, the gap between germline ends came to 9 bases. Germline V CDR1 and CDR2: SEHNR, FQNEAQ (reference sequence). CDR3 sequence (DNA): TGTGCCAGCAGCGCTACAGGATCCTACGAGCAGTACTTC. This encodes CASSATGSYEQYF.

CDR3 region: CSAESRDTQYF. As DNA, the CDR3 is TGCAGTGCCGAATCTAGGGATACGCAGTATTTT. The chain recombines TRBV20-1 with TRBJ2-3, with no clear D. From germline, CDR1 is DFQATT and CDR2 SNEGSKA (reference sequence). Trimming stripped 6 bases from V and 6 bases from J, with 10 bases between. This CDR3 has 11 amino acids.

The chain is built from TRBV11-1 and TRBJ1-1; D is unclear. Germline-derived CDR1 and CDR2 are SGHAT and FQDESV (reference sequence). This CDR3 spans 13 amino acids. V lost 4 bases and J 3 bases, leaving 9 bases between the germline ends. CDR3 nucleotides: TGTGCCAGCAGCTCCGGGATCCACACTGAAGCTTTCTTT. Translating it yields CASSSGIHTEAFF. Combining the CDR3 with reference TRBV11-1 and TRBJ1-1 gives the whole variable domain EAEVAQSPRYKITEKSQAVAFWCDPISGHATLYWYRQILGQGPELLVQFQDESVVDDSQLPKDRFSAERLKGVDSTLKIQPAELGDSAMYLCASSSGIHTEAFFGQGTRLTVV.

To note about this clone: This CDR3 is also generated by other DNA sequences in the sample. The chain links TRBV30 to TRBJ2-7, with 8 bases aligning to TRBD1. V dropped 0 bases and J dropped 5; count of bases not matched to a gene: 6. The CDR3 covers 14 residues. CDR1 and CDR2 from the germline V gene are GTSNPN and SVGIG (reference sequence). This chain's CDR3 is CAWSVLSGGDEQYF. Written as DNA, the CDR3 is TGTGCCTGGAGTGTACTATCAGGGGGCGACGAGCAGTACTTC. Full variable domain (missing parts from reference TRBV30 and TRBJ2-7): SQTIHQWPATLVQPVGSPLSLECTVEGTSNPNLYWYRQAAGRGLQLLFYSVGIGQISSEVPQNLSASRPQDRQFILSSKKLLLSDSGFYLCAWSVLSGGDEQYFGPGTRLTVT.

The chain's CDR3 is CASSLGGFREKLFF. The DNA for the CDR3 is TGTGCCAGCAGTTTGGGCGGGTTCAGGGAAAAACTGTTTTTT. This chain links TRBV28 with TRBJ1-4; no reliable D call. V gave up 3 bases and J gave up 8 bases, with 13 bases separating them. Germline V CDR1 and CDR2: MDHEN, SYDVKM. The CDR3 has 14 residues.

This chain connects TRBV15 to TRBJ2-3, with 11 bases identical to TRBD2. The CDR3 extends over 18 amino acids. With 0 bases clipped from V and 5 bases from J, the junction kept 10 bases outside the gene matches. Per the germline V gene, CDR1 is LNHNV and CDR2 is YYDKDF (reference sequence). Written as DNA, the CDR3 is TGTGCCACCAGCAGAGATGGTAGGGGACTAGCGGAGAAAGATACGCAGTATTTT. Protein: CATSRDGRGLAEKDTQYF.

The rearrangement links TRBV11-2 to TRBJ1-1; D gene unclear. Looked up from germline, CDR1 is SGHAT and CDR2 is FQNNGV. The ends were cut back, 0 bases at V and 10 bases at J, with 12 bases in the middle. The CDR3 contains 13 residues. CDR3 sequence (DNA): TGTGCCAGCAGCTTAGATCAGCAGGCTCGAGCTTTCTTT. Its protein is CASSLDQQARAFF.

In this sample, this clone turned up once. The CDR3 reads CASSHSATGVGELFF. CDR3 DNA sequence: TGCGCCAGCAGCCACTCCGCGACAGGTGTCGGGGAGCTGTTTTTT. The genes are TRBV4-3 and TRBJ2-2, with D perhaps TRBD1 (6 bases). With 3 bases removed from V and 7 bases from J, the gap between germline ends came to 15 bases. The CDR3 is 15 residues long. Germline CDR1 is LGHNA and CDR2 is YSLEER.

This clone was seen only a few times. This rearrangement joins TRBV10-3 to TRBJ2-7, with D unresolved. The germline V and J ends were trimmed by 7 bases and 1 base, with 8 bases remaining between them. Per the germline V gene, CDR1 is ENHRY and CDR2 is SYGVKD. This CDR3 is built from 12 residues. CDR3 in amino acids: CAIITDSYEQYF. In DNA, the CDR3 is TGTGCCATCATCACAGATTCCTACGAGCAGTACTTC.

This clone has a handful of counts. This rearrangement joins TRBV6-1 to TRBJ2-1, with 8 bases identical to TRBD1. This CDR3 spans 13 amino acids. V shed 10 bases, J shed 9 bases, and the junction held 11 bases outside the gene matches. The germline V gene has CDR1 MNHNS and CDR2 SASEGT. The CDR3 spells CATLTGAVVEQFF. DNA for the CDR3: TGTGCCACCTTGACAGGGGCGGTTGTTGAGCAGTTCTTC.

The chain recombines TRBV5-1 with TRBJ2-5, with a weak D call TRBD2 (6 bases). Trimming left V 1 base short and J 5 bases short, with 12 bases between. The CDR3 covers 14 residues. Germline CDR1 and CDR2: SGHRS and YFSETQ. The CDR3 coding sequence is TGCGCCAGCAGCTTGTCACTAGCCTCGGAGACCCAGTACTTC. It translates to CASSLSLASETQYF.

The chain joins TRBV6-5 to TRBJ1-1; D call uncertain. Between the trimmed V and J ends, which lost 6 bases and 1 base, there was a span of 12 bases. This CDR3 is built from 14 residues. The germline V gene has CDR1 MNHEY and CDR2 SVGAGI. For the CDR3, the DNA is TGTGCCAGCAGCCTCCTAGATGGGAACACTGAAGCTTTCTTT. The encoded protein is CASSLLDGNTEAFF.

The chain joins TRBV19 to TRBJ2-7; D unclear. This CDR3 is 14 amino acids long. The V gene's germline CDR1 is LNHDA and CDR2 SQIVND (reference sequence). V dropped 3 bases and J dropped 7 bases, with 16 bases sitting between them. Here the CDR3 DNA reads TGTGCCAGTAGTATCCCCCCAGTCTTGGTAGAGCAGTACTTC. Its protein product is CASSIPPVLVEQYF.

The genes are TRBV2 and TRBJ1-1, with TRBD1 matching over 10 bases. CDR1 SNHLY and CDR2 FYNNEI come from the germline V gene. J lost 4 bases, V lost 5 bases, and 4 bases had no gene match. This CDR3 contains 14 residues. The CDR3, as DNA: TGTGCCAGCAGTCTGGGACAGGGGAGCACTGAAGCTTTCTTT. The encoded protein is CASSLGQGSTEAFF.

The V gene is TRBV5-1, the J gene TRBJ2-2, with 14 bases lining up with TRBD2. Germline-derived CDR1 and CDR2 are SGHRS and YFSETQ. V lost 4 bases, J lost 7 bases, and 6 bases stayed unmatched. The CDR3 spans 16 residues. The CDR3 DNA reads TGCGCCAGCAGCCCCGGACTAGCGGGAGGAGGCGGGGAGCTGTTTTTT. Translation: CASSPGLAGGGGELFF.

V is TRBV19 and J is TRBJ1-5; D perhaps matches TRBD1 (5 bases). The CDR3 has 18 amino acids. Trimming removed 5 bases from V and 2 bases from J, with 22 bases in between. Germline V gene sequence: CDR1 LNHDA, CDR2 SQIVND (reference sequence). For the CDR3, the DNA is TGTGCCAGTAGTGGAGACAGTGGGGCCTTTGCAGGCAATCAGCCCCAGCATTTT. Translation gives CASSGDSGAFAGNQPQHF.